Listed below are T cell receptor beta chains from one sample, sequenced in a study of T cell responses to AZD1222 COVID-19 vaccine. TCRdb's table, derived via immunoSEQ multiplex PCR, lists solely in-frame clones and lacks some. This table has roughly 69,000 clones, 80% appearing once. The sequencing used peripheral blood, collected 28 days after the second AZD1222 dose. The receptor source for this set is an adult who received the AZD1222 COVID-19 vaccine. CDR3s include the opening cysteine and the closing phenylalanine or tryptophan. Each record gives: D gene, clone size, V gene, J gene, CDR3 protein, CDR3 DNA. D genes are given only for firm matches. Size values are once, few and many counts, or a class for expanded clones, and some rows have none.

>TRBD2|.|TRBV4-3|TRBJ2-1
CASSQDMGLAYNEQFF
TGCGCCAGCAGCCAAGACATGGGACTAGCTTACAATGAGCAGTTCTTC
>.|.|TRBV5-1|TRBJ1-1
CASSLGQTNTEAFF
TGCGCCAGCAGCTTGGGACAGACCAACACTGAAGCTTTCTTT
>.|few|TRBV7-3|TRBJ1-1
CASSQGIGVRTEAFF
TGTGCCAGCAGCCAAGGGATAGGGGTCCGGACTGAAGCTTTCTTT
>.|few|TRBV10-3|TRBJ1-5
CAISEQDTSNQPQHF
TGTGCCATCAGTGAGCAGGATACCAGCAATCAGCCCCAGCATTTT
>.|.|TRBV30|TRBJ1-1
CAWSVSPATEAFF
TGTGCCTGGAGTGTATCCCCGGCTACTGAAGCTTTCTTT
>.|.|TRBV20-1|TRBJ2-7
CSASQGYEQYF
TGCAGTGCCTCCCAGGGGTACGAGCAGTACTTC
>.|.|TRBV14|TRBJ1-1
CASSQEVNTEAFF
TGTGCCAGCAGCCAAGAGGTGAACACTGAAGCTTTCTTT
>.|.|TRBV5-1|TRBJ2-5
CASSSPPGPQYF
TGCGCCAGCAGCTCACCTCCCGGGCCCCAGTACTTC
>.|.|TRBV7-6|TRBJ2-1
CASSFEVGVRLDNEQFF
TGTGCCAGCAGCTTCGAGGTGGGGGTGAGACTAGACAATGAGCAGTTCTTC
>.|once|TRBV7-9|TRBJ1-2
CASSLTGSSWTNGYTF
TGTGCCAGCAGCTTAACTGGGTCCTCCTGGACGAATGGCTACACCTTC
>TRBD1|few|TRBV19|TRBJ1-6
CATWDRLVNSPLHF
TGTGCCACCTGGGACAGATTGGTCAATTCACCCCTCCACTTT
>.|.|TRBV7-2|TRBJ1-1
CASSPSEGQLNTEAFF
TGTGCCAGCAGCCCTAGCGAGGGACAATTGAACACTGAAGCTTTCTTT
>TRBD1|.|TRBV5-4|TRBJ2-7
CASSGPQGYRIYEQYF
TGTGCCAGCAGCGGGCCACAGGGGTATAGGATTTACGAGCAGTACTTC
>.|.|TRBV12-3/TRBV12-4|TRBJ1-1
CASGLTTEAFF
TGTGCCAGCGGCCTTACCACTGAAGCTTTCTTT
>.|.|TRBV16|TRBJ2-7
CASSQLRQDEQYF
TGTGCCAGCAGCCAATTAAGGCAGGACGAGCAGTACTTC
>TRBD1|.|TRBV2|TRBJ1-6
CASSPGQDYNSPLHF
TGTGCCAGCAGTCCCGGACAGGACTATAATTCACCCCTCCACTTT
>.|.|TRBV3-1/TRBV3-2|TRBJ1-5
CASSRYGGNQPQHF
TGTGCCAGCAGCCGTTATGGGGGTAATCAGCCCCAGCATTTT
>TRBD2|once|TRBV10-1|TRBJ2-3
CASSTGGEEDTDTQYF
TGCGCCAGCAGTACCGGGGGGGAGGAAGACACAGATACGCAGTATTTT
>.|.|TRBV5-6|TRBJ2-2
CASSFFLSNTNTGELFF
TGTGCCAGCAGCTTTTTTCTGTCCAACACGAACACCGGGGAGCTGTTTTTT
>TRBD1|.|TRBV12-5|TRBJ2-2
CASATGVGPTGELFF
TGTGCTAGTGCGACAGGGGTGGGTCCCACCGGGGAGCTGTTTTTT
>.|.|TRBV4-1|TRBJ2-1
CASSQVGGSHNEQFF
TGCGCCAGCAGCCAAGTGGGGGGCAGTCACAATGAGCAGTTCTTC
>TRBD1|many|TRBV7-9|TRBJ1-1
CASSLPTGEVNTEAFF
TGTGCCAGCAGCTTACCTACAGGGGAAGTGAACACTGAAGCTTTCTTT
>.|.|TRBV11-2|TRBJ2-4
CASSFVAKNIQYF
TGTGCCAGCAGCTTTGTAGCCAAAAACATTCAGTACTTC
>.|few|TRBV30|TRBJ1-3
CAWSVWGSGNTIYF
TGTGCCTGGAGTGTTTGGGGGTCTGGAAACACCATATATTTT
>TRBD1|few|TRBV27|TRBJ1-2
CASSPPGQDPRNGYTF
TGTGCCAGCAGTCCCCCGGGACAGGACCCGCGCAATGGCTACACCTTC
>.|.|TRBV5-1|TRBJ1-1
CASSLERRDTEAFF
TGCGCCAGCAGCTTGGAACGGAGGGACACTGAAGCTTTCTTT
>.|.|TRBV5-4|TRBJ1-2
CASSLTPTATTYGYTF
TGTGCCAGCAGCTTGACCCCGACAGCTACAACCTATGGCTACACCTTC
>TRBD1|.|TRBV5-6|TRBJ1-4
CASSFGTGNEKLFF
TGTGCCAGCAGCTTCGGGACAGGGAATGAAAAACTGTTTTTT
>.|.|TRBV6-5|TRBJ2-1
CASSRDTVTYNEQFF
TGTGCCAGCAGCAGGGACACCGTAACCTACAATGAGCAGTTCTTC